This T cell receptor (beta chain) was documented in a study of vaccination effects on CD4 cells after COVID-19. CDR1 is LGHNT and CDR2 is FRNRAP in the germline V gene. Trimming removed 4 bases from V and 5 bases from J, with 11 bases in between. This CDR3 is 13 amino acids long. Findings of the study overall: The study got few convalescent patients and did not collect any early post-infection timepoints.

Viral peptide pools were used in the ViraFEST assay to expand antigen-specific CD4+ T cells, and sequencing came afterward. When around nine days of culture had elapsed, CD4+ T cells were isolated. Every participant took two doses of the BNT162b2 or mRNA-1273 vaccine. Culturing of 1.5 million to 2.5 million PBMC per well took place with approximately 9.3 IU/ml IL-2 and about 10 ug/ml peptides. Half the medium was replaced with IL-2 medium on days 3 and 7. Assay used: immunoSEQ multiplex PCR; TCRdb lists only in-frame clones, some missing. The sample gives tens of thousands of clones, about 80% of which show up once; about 1.2% is in the top ten. Concerning this clone itself: Its antigen is undetermined.

Sample: CD4+ T cells from PBMCs cultured with HCoV-229E spike peptides, taken after COVID-19 vaccination. This receptor was obtained from a human donor who received a COVID-19 vaccine. The gene calls are TRBV12-5 and TRBJ2-5; D is uncertain. Here the CDR3 reads CASGSSVSETQYF. The CDR3 coding sequence is TGTGCTAGTGGTTCGTCGGTGTCGGAGACCCAGTACTTC.